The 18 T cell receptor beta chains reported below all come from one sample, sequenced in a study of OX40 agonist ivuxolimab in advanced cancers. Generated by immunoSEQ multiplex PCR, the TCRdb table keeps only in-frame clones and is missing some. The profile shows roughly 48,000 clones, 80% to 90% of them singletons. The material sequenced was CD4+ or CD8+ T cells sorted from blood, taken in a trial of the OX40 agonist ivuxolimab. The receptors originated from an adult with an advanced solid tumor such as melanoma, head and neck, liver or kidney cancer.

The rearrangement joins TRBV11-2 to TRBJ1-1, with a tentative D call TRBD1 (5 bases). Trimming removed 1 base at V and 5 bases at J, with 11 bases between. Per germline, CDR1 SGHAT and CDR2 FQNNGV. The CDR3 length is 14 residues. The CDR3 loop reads CASSLGGVRTEAFF. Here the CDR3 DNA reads TGTGCCAGCAGCTTAGGAGGGGTGCGAACTGAAGCTTTCTTT.

CDR3 residues: CSVLGVDEKLFF. The CDR3 coding sequence is TGCAGCGTTCTGGGAGTCGATGAAAAACTGTTTTTT. The gene calls are TRBV29-1 and TRBJ1-4; D unclear. The ends were cut back, 5 bases at V and 6 bases at J, with 10 bases in the middle. CDR3 length equals 12 residues. Germline V gives CDR1 SQVTM, CDR2 ANQGSEA.

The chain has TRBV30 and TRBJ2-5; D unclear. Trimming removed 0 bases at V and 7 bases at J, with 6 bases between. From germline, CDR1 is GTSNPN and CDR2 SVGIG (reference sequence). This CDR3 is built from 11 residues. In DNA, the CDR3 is TGTGCCTGGAGTGTACAGCTGACCCAGTACTTC. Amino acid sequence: CAWSVQLTQYF.

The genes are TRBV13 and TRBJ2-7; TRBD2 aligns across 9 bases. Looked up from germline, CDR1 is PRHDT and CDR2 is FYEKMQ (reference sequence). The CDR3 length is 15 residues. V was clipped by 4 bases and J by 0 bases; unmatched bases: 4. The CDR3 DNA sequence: TGTGCCAGCAGCTCTAGCGGGATGGTCTCCTACGAGCAGTACTTC. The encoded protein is CASSSSGMVSYEQYF.

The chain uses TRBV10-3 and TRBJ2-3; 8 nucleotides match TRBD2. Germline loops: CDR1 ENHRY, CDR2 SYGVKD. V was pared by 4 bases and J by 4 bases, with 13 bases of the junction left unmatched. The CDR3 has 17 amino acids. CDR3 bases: TGTGCCATCAGTGGAGCGGGAGAGTTTGGGTTCGCAGATACGCAGTATTTT. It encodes CAISGAGEFGFADTQYF.

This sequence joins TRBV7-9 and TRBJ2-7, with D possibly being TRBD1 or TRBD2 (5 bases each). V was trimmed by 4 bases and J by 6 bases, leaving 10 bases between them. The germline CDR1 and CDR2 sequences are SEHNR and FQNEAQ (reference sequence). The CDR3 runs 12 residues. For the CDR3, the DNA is TGTGCCAGCAGCTCGTGGGACGTCGAGCAGTACTTC. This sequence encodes CASSSWDVEQYF.

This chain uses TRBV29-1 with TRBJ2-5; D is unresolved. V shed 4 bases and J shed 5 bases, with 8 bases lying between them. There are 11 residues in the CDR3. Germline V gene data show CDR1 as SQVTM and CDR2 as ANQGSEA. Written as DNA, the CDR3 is TGCAGCGTTGGGGCGAGGGAGACCCAGTACTTC. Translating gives CSVGARETQYF.

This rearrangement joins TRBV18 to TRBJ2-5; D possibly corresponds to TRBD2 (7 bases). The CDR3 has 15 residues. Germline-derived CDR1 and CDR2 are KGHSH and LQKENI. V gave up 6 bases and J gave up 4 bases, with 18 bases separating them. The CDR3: CASSPLRGGAETQYF. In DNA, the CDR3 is TGTGCCAGCTCCCCCCTGAGGGGGGGGGCAGAGACCCAGTACTTC.

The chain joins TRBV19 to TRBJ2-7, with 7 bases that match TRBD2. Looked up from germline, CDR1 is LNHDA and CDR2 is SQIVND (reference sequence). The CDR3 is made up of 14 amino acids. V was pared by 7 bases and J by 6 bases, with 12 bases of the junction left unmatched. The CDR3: CASNAGLDSGEQYF. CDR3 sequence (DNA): TGTGCCAGTAATGCCGGACTAGACAGCGGCGAGCAGTACTTC.

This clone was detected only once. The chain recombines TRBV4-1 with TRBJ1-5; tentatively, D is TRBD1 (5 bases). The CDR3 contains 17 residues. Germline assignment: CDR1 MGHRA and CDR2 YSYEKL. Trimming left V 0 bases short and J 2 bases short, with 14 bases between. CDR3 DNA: TGCGCCAGCAGCCAAGAAGAGGGAACGGGGCGCAATCAGCCCCAGCATTTT. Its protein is CASSQEEGTGRNQPQHF.

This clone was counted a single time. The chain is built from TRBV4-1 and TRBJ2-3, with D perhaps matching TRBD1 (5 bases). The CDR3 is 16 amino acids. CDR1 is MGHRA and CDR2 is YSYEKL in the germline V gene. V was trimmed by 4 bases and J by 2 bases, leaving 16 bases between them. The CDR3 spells CASSRGHIPTTDTQYF. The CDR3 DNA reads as TGCGCCAGCAGCCGAGGACACATCCCAACCACAGATACGCAGTATTTT.

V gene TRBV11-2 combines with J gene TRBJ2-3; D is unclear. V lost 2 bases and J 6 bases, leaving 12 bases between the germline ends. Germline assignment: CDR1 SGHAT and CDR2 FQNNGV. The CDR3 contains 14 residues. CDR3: CASSLRTPPDTQYF. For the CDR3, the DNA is TGTGCCAGCAGCTTACGGACCCCACCCGATACGCAGTATTTT.

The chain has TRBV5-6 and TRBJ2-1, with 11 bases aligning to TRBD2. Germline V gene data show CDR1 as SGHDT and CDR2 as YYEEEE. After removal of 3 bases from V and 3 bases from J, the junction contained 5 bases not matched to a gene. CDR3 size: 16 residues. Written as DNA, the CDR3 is TGTGCCAGCAGCTGGACCGGGACTAGCGGCTACAATGAGCAGTTCTTC. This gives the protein CASSWTGTSGYNEQFF.

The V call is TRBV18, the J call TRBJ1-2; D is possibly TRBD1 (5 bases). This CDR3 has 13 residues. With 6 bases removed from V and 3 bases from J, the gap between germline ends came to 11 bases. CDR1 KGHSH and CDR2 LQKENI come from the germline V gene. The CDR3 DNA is TGTGCCAGCTCCCCAGGGAAGGACTATGGCTACACCTTC. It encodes CASSPGKDYGYTF.

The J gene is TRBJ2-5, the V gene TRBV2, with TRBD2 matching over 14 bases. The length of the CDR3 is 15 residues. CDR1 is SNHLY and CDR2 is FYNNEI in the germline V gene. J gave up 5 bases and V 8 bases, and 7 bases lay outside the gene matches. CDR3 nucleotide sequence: TGTGCCAGCTTAACGGGACTAGCGGGAGACGAGACCCAGTACTTC. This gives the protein CASLTGLAGDETQYF.

CDR3 DNA sequence: TGTGCCAGCAGCTTACAGGGCACAGATACGCAGTATTTT. It encodes CASSLQGTDTQYF. This chain uses TRBV11-2 with TRBJ2-3; D is unresolved. In germline, CDR1 is SGHAT, CDR2 FQNNGV. Trimming cost V 2 bases and J 1 base, with 4 bases left between them. The CDR3 has 13 amino acids.

DNA of the CDR3: TGTGCCAGCAGCCTTCGCCCGGGAAACATTCAGTACTTC. This translates into CASSLRPGNIQYF. The chain joins TRBV6-5 to TRBJ2-4, with no clear D. Per germline, CDR1 MNHEY and CDR2 SVGAGI. Trimming cost V 6 bases and J 6 bases, with 12 bases left between them. CDR3 length equals 13 residues.

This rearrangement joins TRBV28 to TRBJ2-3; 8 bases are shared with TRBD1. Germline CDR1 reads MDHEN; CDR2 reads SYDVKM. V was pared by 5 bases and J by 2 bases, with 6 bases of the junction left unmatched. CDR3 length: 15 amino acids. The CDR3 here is CASSPRQGPTDTQYF. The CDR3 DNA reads TGTGCCAGCAGTCCAAGACAGGGGCCCACAGATACGCAGTATTTT.